This T cell receptor (beta chain) emerged from a study of T cells in Graves' hyperthyroidism and ophthalmopathy. RNA transcripts were the template for amplifying TCR beta CDR3 regions. The TCR CDR3 first-round RT-PCR relied on the HTBI primer set. From the multiplex PCR reads, TCRdb called clonotypes with MiXCR, one entry per CDR3 protein. The sample contains hundreds of thousands of distinct CDR3 sequences, around 14% of which appear only once. The V gene lost 10 bases and the J gene lost 5 bases, with 8 bases spanning the gap. The CDR3 has 10 residues. From germline, CDR1 is PRHDT and CDR2 FYEKMQ (reference sequence).

The receptor was isolated from a woman between 18 and 30 years old with Graves' hyperthyroidism. The chain joins TRBV13 to TRBJ2-5; D is undetermined. The sequencing sample was made of blood. The CDR3 nucleotides are TGTGCCACCCTCCGGGAGACCCAGTACTTC. Amino acids: CATLRETQYF.